What follows are 12 T cell receptor beta chains derived from one specimen sequenced in a study of Graves' ophthalmopathy and Graves' hyperthyroidism. RNA transcripts served as template for amplifying TCR beta CDR3 sequences. HTBI-primed RT-PCR formed the first round, and a multiplex PCR formed the second. MiXCR, applied by TCRdb to the multiplex PCR reads, yields one record per CDR3 protein. Found here are 650,000 to 900,000 distinct CDR3 sequences, roughly two fifths of them singletons; the top ten hold about 40%. What was sequenced was peripheral blood. These receptors came from an adult man with Graves' ophthalmopathy.

This clonotype was found a few times. Relative to the germline gene, one junction end is altered; a read error may explain this. This chain connects TRBV7-8 to TRBJ1-6, with D unresolved. The CDR3 runs 14 residues. Germline CDR1 and CDR2: SGHVS and FQNEAQ. CDR3 region: CASSQAGGGSPLHF. CDR3 nucleotide sequence: TGCGCCAGCAGCCAAGCGGGCGGCGGGTCACCCCTCCACTTT.

This rearrangement joins TRBV7-8 to TRBJ1-4, with TRBD1 as a possible D gene (5 bases). The CDR3 consists of 13 residues. Germline lookup yields CDR1 SGHVS and CDR2 FQNEAQ. Between the trimmed V and J ends, which lost 7 bases and 6 bases, there was a span of 12 bases. The CDR3 sequence: CASNLPRDEKLFF. The CDR3 DNA sequence: TGTGCCAGCAACCTGCCCAGGGATGAAAAACTGTTTTTT.

This clonotype showed up many times. The chain employs TRBV25-1 and TRBJ2-7; TRBD2 might be the D (6 bases). Germline CDR1 MGHDK, CDR2 SYGVNS. Trimming left V 7 bases short and J 5 bases short, with 12 bases between. The CDR3 contains 12 residues. The CDR3 is CASTLSGDEQYF. The CDR3 DNA reads TGTGCCAGCACCTTATCGGGGGACGAGCAGTACTTC.

This CDR3 is CAISEALRQGGPEAFF. CDR3 DNA: TGTGCCATCAGTGAAGCGTTAAGGCAGGGAGGGCCTGAAGCTTTCTTT. The chain is built from TRBV10-3 and TRBJ1-1, with a weak D call TRBD1 (5 bases). Trimming removed 3 bases from V and 6 bases from J, with 20 bases in between. The CDR3 sequence is 16 residues long. Germline V gene data show CDR1 as ENHRY and CDR2 as SYGVKD.

In its sample, this clonotype was seen many times. The rearrangement uses TRBV29-1 and TRBJ2-7, with 12 bases fitting TRBD2. This CDR3 region has 13 residues. Germline trimming cut 4 bases from V and 6 bases from J; bases unmatched to any gene: 4. Looked up from germline, CDR1 is SQVTM and CDR2 is ANQGSEA. The chain's CDR3 is CSVGTSGVVEQYF. The DNA of the CDR3 is TGCAGCGTTGGGACTAGCGGGGTAGTCGAGCAGTACTTC.

This clonotype occurred a few times. A read error may account for a junction end that differs from germline. The rearrangement uses TRBV24-1 and TRBJ1-5; 7 bases fit TRBD1. The CDR3 extends over 14 amino acids. Germline-derived CDR1 and CDR2 are KGHDR and SFDVKD. The CDR3 is CASSFEQGNQPQHF. The DNA of the CDR3 is TGTGCCAGCAGTTTTGAACAGGGGAATCAGCCCCAGCATTTT.

In its sample, this clonotype was seen a few times. Being one base from a much bigger clone, this may be a read error. The chain uses TRBV7-9 and TRBJ1-1; D gene uncertain. Germline lookup yields CDR1 SEHNR and CDR2 FQNEAQ (reference sequence). V lost 5 bases and J 4 bases, leaving 11 bases between the germline ends. The CDR3 extends over 13 amino acids. The CDR3 sequence: CASSTKITTEAFF. CDR3 DNA: TGTGCCAGCAGCACTAAGATAACCACTGAAGCTTTCTTT. Looking up the rest from reference TRBV7-9 and TRBJ1-1 gives the full variable domain: DTGVSQNPRHKITKRGQNVTFRCDPISEHNRLYWYRQTLGQGPEFLTYFQNEAQLEKSRLLSDRFSAERPKGSFSTLEIQRTEQGDSAMYLCASSTKITTEAFFGQGTRLTVV.

With respect to this clonotype: An end of the junction differs from the germline gene, which may be a read error. The gene calls are TRBV25-1 and TRBJ1-6; the match to TRBD1 covers 8 bases. Germline CDR1 MGHDK, CDR2 SYGVNS. This CDR3 spans 16 amino acids. CDR3 in DNA: TGTGCCAGCAGTTTATCTGGACAGGGAGGTAATTCACCCCCCCACTTT. It codes for CASSLSGQGGNSPPHF.

This clonotype was detected only a few times. The chain couples TRBV7-9 to TRBJ1-1; 9 bases match TRBD1. J was trimmed by 3 bases and V by 1 base; bases with no gene match: 9. CDR1 is SEHNR and CDR2 is FQNEAQ in the germline V gene (reference sequence). The CDR3 sequence is 17 residues long. In nucleotides, the CDR3 is TGTGCCAGCAGCTTAGGGACAGGGGCCCCGAGATACACTGAAGCTTTCTTT. Its translation is CASSLGTGAPRYTEAFF. The variable domain in full, completed from reference TRBV7-9 and TRBJ1-1, reads DTGVSQNPRHKITKRGQNVTFRCDPISEHNRLYWYRQTLGQGPEFLTYFQNEAQLEKSRLLSDRFSAERPKGSFSTLEIQRTEQGDSAMYLCASSLGTGAPRYTEAFFGQGTRLTVV.

The gene calls are TRBV11-1 and TRBJ1-2; D remains unclear. This CDR3 contains 15 residues. CDR1 and CDR2 (germline): SGHAT, FQDESV (reference sequence). V gave up 8 bases and J gave up 4 bases, with 20 bases separating them. CDR3 bases: TGTGCCAGCTTAGTAACGGCGTTGCGGTCCTATGGCTACACCTTC. Its protein is CASLVTALRSYGYTF. Drawing the rest from reference TRBV11-1 and TRBJ1-2, the complete variable domain is EAEVAQSPRYKITEKSQAVAFWCDPISGHATLYWYRQILGQGPELLVQFQDESVVDDSQLPKDRFSAERLKGVDSTLKIQPAELGDSAMYLCASLVTALRSYGYTFGSGTRLTVV.

This clonotype came up many times. This chain uses TRBV19 with TRBJ1-1, with TRBD1 identical over 8 bases. The V and J ends lost 3 bases and 1 base, in that order; junction bases with no gene match: 4. In germline, CDR1 is LNHDA, CDR2 SQIVND (reference sequence). The CDR3 spans 15 residues. The CDR3 DNA sequence: TGTGCCAGTAGTATCGGGCAGGGGGCGAACACTGAAGCTTTCTTT. Translated, it gives CASSIGQGANTEAFF.

The V gene is TRBV2, the J gene TRBJ2-2, with 8 positions matching TRBD1. The CDR3 is 14 residues long. CDR1 SNHLY and CDR2 FYNNEI come from the germline V gene. Losses at the gene ends were 4 bases for V and 6 bases for J; bases not matched to a gene: 4. DNA of the CDR3: TGTGCCAGCAGTGCAGGACAGGGCCCCGGGGAGCTGTTTTTT. Protein: CASSAGQGPGELFF.